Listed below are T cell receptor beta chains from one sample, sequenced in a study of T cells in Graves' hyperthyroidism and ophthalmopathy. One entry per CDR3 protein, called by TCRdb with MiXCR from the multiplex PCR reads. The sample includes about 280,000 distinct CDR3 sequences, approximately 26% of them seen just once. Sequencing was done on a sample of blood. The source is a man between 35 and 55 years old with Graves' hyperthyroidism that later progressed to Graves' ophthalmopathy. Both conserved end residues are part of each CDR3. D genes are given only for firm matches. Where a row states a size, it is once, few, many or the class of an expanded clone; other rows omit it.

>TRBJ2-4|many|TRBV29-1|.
TGCAGCGTTGAAGTTGGTAGCGGGACAGGAAACATTCAGTACTTC
CSVEVGSGTGNIQYF
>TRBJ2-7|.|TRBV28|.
TGTGCCAGCACTCGAATGGGCGTGCAGTACTTC
CASTRMGVQYF
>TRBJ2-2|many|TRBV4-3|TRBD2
TGCGCCAGCAGCCAAGATCAGGGGGGGACAGTCGGGACTAGCAACACCGGGGAGCTGTTTTTT
CASSQDQGGTVGTSNTGELFF
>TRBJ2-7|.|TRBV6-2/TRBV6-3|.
TGTGCCAGCAGTTACGGTGGACAGAGCTACGAGCAGTACTTC
CASSYGGQSYEQYF
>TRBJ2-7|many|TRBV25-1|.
TGTGCCAGCAGTGATTCCCCGCCTTACGAGCAGTACTTC
CASSDSPPYEQYF
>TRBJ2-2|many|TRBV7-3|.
TGTGCCAGCACCGACCTCCCCTTACGAACCGGGGAGCTGTTTTTT
CASTDLPLRTGELFF
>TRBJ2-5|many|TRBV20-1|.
TGCAGTGCTGACTGGCAAGAGACCCAGTACTTC
CSADWQETQYF
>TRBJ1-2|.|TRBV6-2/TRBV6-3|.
TGTGCCAGCAGCCTTGGACCCTATGGCTACACCTTC
CASSLGPYGYTF
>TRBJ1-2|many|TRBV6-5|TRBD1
TGTGCCAGCAGCGGACAGGACGGCTATGGCTACACCTTC
CASSGQDGYGYTF
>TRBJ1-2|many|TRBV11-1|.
TGTGCCAGCAGCTTACCCCCTGAAGGGGGTAAGTATGGCTACACCTTC
CASSLPPEGGKYGYTF
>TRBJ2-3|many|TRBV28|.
TGTGCCAGCAGTTTAAAGGATACGCAGTATTTT
CASSLKDTQYF
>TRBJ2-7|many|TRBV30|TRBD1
TGTGCCTGGAAATCCGGGACAGGGGAGAGCGAGCAGTACTTC
CAWKSGTGESEQYF
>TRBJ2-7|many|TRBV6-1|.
TGTGCCAGCAGATCGACAGTCACCTACGAGCAGTACTTC
CASRSTVTYEQYF
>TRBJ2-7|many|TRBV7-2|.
TGTGCCAGCAGCTTAGTACCCCCTACCTACGAGCAGTACTTC
CASSLVPPTYEQYF
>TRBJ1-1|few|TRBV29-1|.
TGCAGCGTAGGTTGGGGGGCGAATGAAGCTTTCTTT
CSVGWGANEAFF
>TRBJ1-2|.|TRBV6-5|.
TGTGCCAGCAGTTACGGGGGCAGTAACTATGGCTACACCTTC
CASSYGGSNYGYTF
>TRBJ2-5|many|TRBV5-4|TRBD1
TGTGCCAGCAGTCGGGACAGGGGAGACCGACAGACCCAGTACTTC
CASSRDRGDRQTQYF
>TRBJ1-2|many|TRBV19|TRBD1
TGTGCCAGTAGTCTGGGACAGGGTGGACTCGATGGCTACACCTTC
CASSLGQGGLDGYTF
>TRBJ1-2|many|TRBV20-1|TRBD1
TGCAGTGCTGTTACCGGGACAGCCCACTACACCTTC
CSAVTGTAHYTF
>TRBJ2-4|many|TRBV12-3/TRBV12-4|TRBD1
TGTGCCAGCAGACCAGGACAGGGGGTTTCCAAAAACATTCAGTACTTC
CASRPGQGVSKNIQYF
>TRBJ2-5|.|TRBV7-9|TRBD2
TGTGCCAGCAGTAGAGGACTAGCCGGAGAGACCCAGTACTTC
CASSRGLAGETQYF
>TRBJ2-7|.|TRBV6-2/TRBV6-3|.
TGTGCCAGCAGTCCGAACAGGGTCGTTCACGAGCAGTACTTC
CASSPNRVVHEQYF
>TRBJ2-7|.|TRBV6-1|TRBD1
TGTGCCAGCAGCCCCGGGACAGGGCGGTACGAGCAGTACTTC
CASSPGTGRYEQYF
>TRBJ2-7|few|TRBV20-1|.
TGCAGTGCTAGAGACGTCGGAAGCGGATCCCTCTACGAGCAGTACTTC
CSARDVGSGSLYEQYF
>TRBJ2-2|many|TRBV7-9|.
TGTGCCAGCAGGTGGGGCGGCCCGAACACCGGGGAGCTGTTTTTT
CASRWGGPNTGELFF
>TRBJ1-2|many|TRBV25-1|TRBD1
TGTGCCAGCAGCGGACAGGGGGATCACTATGGCTACACCTTC
CASSGQGDHYGYTF
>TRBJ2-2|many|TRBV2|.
TGTGCCAGCAGTGAACGGGCGGCAGGAGACACCGGGGAGCTGTTTTTT
CASSERAAGDTGELFF
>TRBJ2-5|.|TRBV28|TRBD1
TGTGCCAGCAGTTCAATACAGGGGCAAGAGACCCAGTACTTC
CASSSIQGQETQYF
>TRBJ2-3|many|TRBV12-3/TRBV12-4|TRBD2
TGTGCCAGCAGTACCCAGGGGAGCGGGGGTTTAGATACGCAGTATTTT
CASSTQGSGGLDTQYF
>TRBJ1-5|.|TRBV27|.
TGTGCCAGCAGTCAATCAGGTGTGGACAAGCCCAATCAGCCCCAGCATTTT
CASSQSGVDKPNQPQHF
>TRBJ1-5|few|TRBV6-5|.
TGTGCCAGCAGTTACTCGACAGGCTCTCCCCAGCATTTT
CASSYSTGSPQHF
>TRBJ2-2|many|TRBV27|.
TGTGCCAGCAGTTTCCTAAGGGGAAGGGCGGGGAGGACCGGGGAGCTGTTTTTT
CASSFLRGRAGRTGELFF
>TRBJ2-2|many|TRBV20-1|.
TGCAGTGCCTCCACAGGGAACACCGGGGAGCTGTTTTTT
CSASTGNTGELFF
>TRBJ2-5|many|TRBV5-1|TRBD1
TGCGCCAGCAGCCCTGGGACAGGACGCCAAGAGACCCAGTACTTC
CASSPGTGRQETQYF
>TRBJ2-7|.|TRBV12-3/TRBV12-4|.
TGTGCCAGCAGTTCATTACCACTCCGTTCAGAGCAGTACTTC
CASSSLPLRSEQYF
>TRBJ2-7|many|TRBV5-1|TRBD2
TGCGCCAGCAGCTTGACTAGCGCCAACTACGAGCAGTACTTC
CASSLTSANYEQYF
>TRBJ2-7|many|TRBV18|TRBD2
TGTGCCAGCTCACCAGCGGGAGCTGTCGACGAGCAGTACTTC
CASSPAGAVDEQYF
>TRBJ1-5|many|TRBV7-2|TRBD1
TGTGCCAGCAGCCGGGACAGCGGTCAGCCCCAGCATTTT
CASSRDSGQPQHF
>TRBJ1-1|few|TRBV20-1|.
TGCAGTGCTCCTTCGGACAGGAACACTGAAGCTTTCTTT
CSAPSDRNTEAFF
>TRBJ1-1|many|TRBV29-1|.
TGCAGCGTTGATAAGGGGGAGAACACTGAAGCTTTCTTT
CSVDKGENTEAFF
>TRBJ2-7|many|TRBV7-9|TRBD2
TGTGCCAGCACCCGACTAGCGGGAATTGACGAGCAGTACTTC
CASTRLAGIDEQYF